These T cell receptor beta chains were read from a single sample in a study of technical replicates of blood from several donors. TCRdb's copy holds only in-frame clones and misses some; the assay was immunoSEQ multiplex PCR. The sample yields tens of thousands of clones, 94% seen once. The sequenced material came from T cells isolated from PBMCs. These TCRs come from a human donor in good health. The CDR3 runs from the conserved cysteine through the conserved F or W. Each record gives: V gene, D gene, clone size, J gene, CDR3 DNA, CDR3 protein. D genes are given only for firm matches. Clone sizes are given selectively: once, few, many, or a class where the clone is expanded.

v_gene: TRBV2
d_gene: TRBD2
abundance: NA
j_gene: TRBJ2-2
CDR3nt: TGTGCCAGCAGTCTAGCGGGAGGCGGCACCGGGGAGCTGTTTTTT
CDR3aa: CASSLAGGGTGELFF

v_gene: TRBV19
d_gene: NA
abundance: once
j_gene: TRBJ2-2
CDR3nt: TGTGCGGGGGGACAGAGTAACACCGGGGAGCTGTTTTTT
CDR3aa: CAGGQSNTGELFF

v_gene: TRBV5-4
d_gene: TRBD1
abundance: NA
j_gene: TRBJ1-6
CDR3nt: TGTGCCAGCAGCTTTGGGACAGGGGATAATTCACCCCTCCACTTT
CDR3aa: CASSFGTGDNSPLHF

v_gene: TRBV4-1
d_gene: NA
abundance: NA
j_gene: TRBJ1-1
CDR3nt: TGCGCCAGCAGCGCTACCCCGACTGAAGCTTTCTTT
CDR3aa: CASSATPTEAFF

v_gene: TRBV6-6
d_gene: TRBD1
abundance: NA
j_gene: TRBJ2-5
CDR3nt: TGTGCCAGCAGTTTCGGACAGGGACAAGAGACCCAGTACTTC
CDR3aa: CASSFGQGQETQYF

v_gene: TRBV27
d_gene: TRBD2
abundance: NA
j_gene: TRBJ2-1
CDR3nt: TGTGCCAGTTTTCTAGCGGGATCACCAAATCCCTACAATGAGCAGTTCTTC
CDR3aa: CASFLAGSPNPYNEQFF

v_gene: TRBV18
d_gene: NA
abundance: NA
j_gene: TRBJ2-7
CDR3nt: TGTGCCAGCTCACCACCGGGCAGGGTAGGTCACGAGCAGTACTTC
CDR3aa: CASSPPGRVGHEQYF

v_gene: TRBV5-1
d_gene: TRBD1
abundance: NA
j_gene: TRBJ1-2
CDR3nt: TGCGCCAGCAGCTTGGTCGCGACAGGGAACTATGGCTACACCTTC
CDR3aa: CASSLVATGNYGYTF

v_gene: TRBV10-2
d_gene: NA
abundance: NA
j_gene: TRBJ2-5
CDR3nt: TGCGCCAGCAGTGGACACCTATCTAGGGGTCAAGAGACCCAGTACTTC
CDR3aa: CASSGHLSRGQETQYF

v_gene: TRBV27
d_gene: TRBD1
abundance: NA
j_gene: TRBJ1-3
CDR3nt: TGTGCCAGCAGTCAGAGACAGGGGGGTACTGGAAACACCATATATTTT
CDR3aa: CASSQRQGGTGNTIYF

v_gene: TRBV6-4
d_gene: TRBD2
abundance: NA
j_gene: TRBJ2-7
CDR3nt: TGTGCCAGCAGTTTGGAGAGCGGGAGGACCTACGAGCAGTACTTC
CDR3aa: CASSLESGRTYEQYF